The 23 T cell receptor beta chains below all came from one sample that was sequenced in a study of blood T cell repertoires in COVID-19. Profiling relied on immunoSEQ multiplex PCR, and the TCRdb table lists in-frame clones only, not all of them. This table holds fewer than 110,000 clones, 70% to 90% found once. Source material: peripheral blood. The receptor source for this set is a man aged 45-65 years in a cohort sampled during active COVID-19.

The chain recombines TRBV19 with TRBJ2-1, with 8 bases fitting TRBD1. This CDR3 is built from 16 residues. V shed 5 bases, J shed 5 bases, and the junction held 11 bases outside the gene matches. Germline V lookup: CDR1 LNHDA, CDR2 SQIVND (reference sequence). DNA of the CDR3: TGTGCCAGTAGTTTAGGGACAGGTTTTAGTAACAATGAGCAGTTCTTC. Translation: CASSLGTGFSNNEQFF. Full variable domain (missing parts from reference TRBV19 and TRBJ2-1): DGGITQSPKYLFRKEGQNVTLSCEQNLNHDAMYWYRQDPGQGLRLIYYSQIVNDFQKGDIAEGYSVSREKKESFPLTVTSAQKNPTAFYLCASSLGTGFSNNEQFFGPGTRLTVL.

The gene calls are TRBV27 and TRBJ1-4, with TRBD1 matching 7 bases. J lost 5 bases, V lost 6 bases, and 9 bases had no gene match. The CDR3 contains 15 residues. Germline CDR1 reads MNHEY; CDR2 reads SMNVEV (reference sequence). The CDR3, as DNA: TGTGCCAGCAGGCCCCGATCAGGGGGGAATGAAAAACTGTTTTTT. It is translated as CASRPRSGGNEKLFF.

The CDR3, as DNA: TGTGCCAGCAGCACGTTCCTTCGGGAAGAGACCCAGTACTTC. The encoded protein is CASSTFLREETQYF. The chain recombines TRBV5-6 with TRBJ2-5; D not resolved. The CDR3 runs to 14 residues. Trimming removed 4 bases at V and 3 bases at J, with 13 bases between. Germline assignment: CDR1 SGHDT and CDR2 YYEEEE.

The rearrangement uses TRBV18 and TRBJ2-5, with 8 bases aligning to TRBD1. V shed 3 bases, J shed 6 bases, and the junction held 12 bases outside the gene matches. Germline CDR1 reads KGHSH; CDR2 reads LQKENI. The CDR3 length is 16 residues. In DNA, the CDR3 is TGTGCCAGCTCACCTTCTCCGCTAGGACAGGGAAAGACCCAGTACTTC. It yields the protein CASSPSPLGQGKTQYF.

J is TRBJ2-7 and V is TRBV11-3, with TRBD2 matching over 7 bases. After removal of 4 bases from V and 4 bases from J, the junction contained 7 bases not matched to a gene. The CDR3 is 14 amino acids. Per the germline V gene, CDR1 is SGHNT and CDR2 is YENEEA. The CDR3 bases are TGTGCCAGCAGCTCTTTAGCGGGCCGTTACGAGCAGTACTTC. Amino acid sequence: CASSSLAGRYEQYF.

The chain employs TRBV4-2 and TRBJ1-1, with unresolved D. Deletions cut 4 bases from V and 0 bases from J, with 12 bases between. The CDR3 loop spans 15 amino acids. Germline-derived CDR1 and CDR2 are LGHNA and YNFKEQ. The CDR3 protein is CASSLAGNLNTEAFF. CDR3 bases: TGTGCCAGCAGCCTTGCCGGGAACTTGAACACTGAAGCTTTCTTT.

The chain uses TRBV6-1 and TRBJ1-5, with a possible D match to TRBD1 (6 bases). Germline CDR1 is MNHNS and CDR2 is SASEGT. V was pared by 2 bases and J by 11 bases, with 10 bases between. CDR3 length: 12 residues. CDR3 nucleotide sequence: TGTGCCAGCAGTGAATTAACAGGGTCCCAGCATTTT. Translating it yields CASSELTGSQHF.

V and J are TRBV6-5 and TRBJ1-2; the match to TRBD1 covers 9 bases. The CDR3 contains 14 residues. Germline lookup yields CDR1 MNHEY and CDR2 SVGAGI. Germline trimming cut 2 bases from V and 8 bases from J; bases unmatched to any gene: 6. The CDR3: CASSYAQGAGGYTF. Here the CDR3 DNA reads TGTGCCAGCAGTTACGCACAGGGGGCAGGGGGCTACACCTTC.

CDR3 bases: TGTGCCAGCAGTTTAGGTAGCGGGCACAATGAGCAGTTCTTC. It translates to CASSLGSGHNEQFF. The chain combines TRBV27 with TRBJ2-1, with 7 bases that match TRBD2. This CDR3 is built from 14 residues. J was trimmed by 5 bases and V by 2 bases; bases with no gene match: 3. Germline CDR1 and CDR2: MNHEY and SMNVEV (reference sequence).

The chain is built from TRBV9 and TRBJ1-1; 8 nucleotides align to TRBD1. Germline-derived CDR1 and CDR2 are SGDLS and YYNGEE. V dropped 4 bases and J dropped 9; count of bases not matched to a gene: 11. CDR3 size: 14 residues. This CDR3 is CASSFSGGAGQAFF. CDR3 bases: TGTGCCAGCAGCTTCTCAGGGGGCGCAGGGCAAGCTTTCTTT.

The chain employs TRBV5-1 and TRBJ2-4, with 7 bases aligning to TRBD2. The V gene end was trimmed by 2 bases and the J gene end by 8 bases; junction bases not matched to a gene: 7. The CDR3 covers 14 residues. Germline V gives CDR1 SGHRS, CDR2 YFSETQ. CDR3 DNA sequence: TGCGCCAGCAGCTTTCTGACGGCGGGGGACATTCAGTACTTC. Translating it yields CASSFLTAGDIQYF.

The chain employs TRBV5-1 and TRBJ2-1, with 8 bases fitting TRBD2. The CDR3 length is 15 residues. The J segment lost 6 bases and the V segment lost 0 bases, leaving 5 bases of the junction unmatched. The germline CDR1 and CDR2 sequences are SGHRS and YFSETQ. The CDR3 is CASSLDGGDFNEQFF. The CDR3 region has the DNA TGCGCCAGCAGCTTGGACGGGGGGGACTTCAATGAGCAGTTCTTC.

This rearrangement joins TRBV5-6 to TRBJ2-1; the D gene is possibly TRBD2 (5 bases). The CDR3 totals 16 residues. Germline CDR1 SGHDT, CDR2 YYEEEE. With 0 bases removed from V and 1 base from J, the gap between germline ends came to 11 bases. The CDR3 loop is CASSLGRVGSYNEQFF. CDR3 nucleotide sequence: TGTGCCAGCAGCTTGGGGCGGGTAGGGTCCTACAATGAGCAGTTCTTC.

The rearrangement links TRBV7-2 to TRBJ1-2, with 7 bases fitting TRBD1. This CDR3 comprises 13 residues. V trimming: 7 bases; J trimming: 4 bases; junction bases outside the gene matches: 6. Per the germline V gene, CDR1 is SGHTA and CDR2 is FQGNSA. The CDR3 region has the DNA TGTGCCAGCAACCCAGGGGGGAGCTATGGCTACACCTTC. Its protein product is CASNPGGSYGYTF.

The chain combines TRBV27 with TRBJ2-2; the match to TRBD1 covers 9 bases. The CDR3 extends over 16 amino acids. The trim removed 8 bases at V and 8 bases at J, leaving 15 bases unmatched. Germline V gene sequence: CDR1 MNHEY, CDR2 SMNVEV (reference sequence). CDR3 nucleotides: TGTGCCAGCCACCCCGCCGGGACAGGGATAAGTGGGGAGCTGTTTTTT. Residues: CASHPAGTGISGELFF.

The chain employs TRBV29-1 and TRBJ2-1; D remains ambiguous. Between the trimmed V and J ends, which lost 3 bases and 0 bases, there was a span of 9 bases. The CDR3 is 14 residues long. Germline loops: CDR1 SQVTM, CDR2 ANQGSEA. CDR3 nucleotide sequence: TGCAGCGTTGATCGGGTCAGCTCCTACAATGAGCAGTTCTTC. Translation: CSVDRVSSYNEQFF.

The chain joins TRBV6-5 to TRBJ2-3; possibly TRBD2 for D (7 bases). This CDR3 comprises 13 residues. V was clipped by 5 bases and J by 4 bases, with 10 bases between them. In germline, CDR1 is MNHEY, CDR2 SVGAGI. This CDR3 is CASSPGGPDTQYF. CDR3 DNA sequence: TGTGCCAGCAGTCCCGGGGGGCCAGATACGCAGTATTTT.

The genes are TRBV19 and TRBJ1-6, with a tentative D call TRBD1 (6 bases). The germline CDR1 and CDR2 sequences are LNHDA and SQIVND (reference sequence). The CDR3 loop spans 14 amino acids. V was cut by 6 bases and J by 9 bases, with 15 bases left in between. The CDR3 DNA reads as TGTGCCAGTAGACCAACAGGGATTGCTTCACCCCTCCACTTT. This translates into CASRPTGIASPLHF.

This clone was recorded once. This chain links TRBV7-6 with TRBJ2-6; 9 bases are a match to TRBD1. V gave up 5 bases and J gave up 3 bases; unmatched junction bases: 5. Germline CDR1 is SGHVS and CDR2 is FNYEAQ. The CDR3 runs to 16 residues. The CDR3 sequence: CASSGRTGVGANVLTF. CDR3 sequence (DNA): TGTGCCAGCAGCGGCCGGACAGGGGTTGGGGCCAACGTCCTGACTTTC.

The chain employs TRBV9 and TRBJ2-3, with 10 bases fitting TRBD2. The CDR3 length is 15 residues. The germline V gene encodes CDR1 SGDLS and CDR2 YYNGEE. The V gene end was trimmed by 3 bases and the J gene end by 2 bases; junction bases not matched to a gene: 3. As DNA, the CDR3 is TGTGCCAGCAGCGCTAGCGGGAGCATCACAGATACGCAGTATTTT. Its translation is CASSASGSITDTQYF. Drawing the rest from reference TRBV9 and TRBJ2-3, the complete variable domain is DSGVTQTPKHLITATGQRVTLRCSPRSGDLSVYWYQQSLDQGLQFLIQYYNGEERAKGNILERFSAQQFPDLHSELNLSSLELGDSALYFCASSASGSITDTQYFGPGTRLTVL.

The chain couples TRBV7-9 to TRBJ1-1, with 7 bases aligning to TRBD1. Germline loops: CDR1 SEHNR, CDR2 FQNEAQ (reference sequence). The CDR3 runs to 15 residues. Trimming cost V 5 bases and J 0 bases; bases outside gene matches: 6. The CDR3 protein is CASSTAGTVNTEAFF. The CDR3 DNA follows: TGTGCCAGCAGCACGGCCGGGACAGTGAACACTGAAGCTTTCTTT.

This clone was detected many times. This rearrangement joins TRBV4-2 to TRBJ1-6; the match to TRBD1 covers 9 bases. V shed 6 bases and J 8 bases; nucleotides not matched to a gene: 5. CDR1 is LGHNA and CDR2 is YNFKEQ in the germline V gene. The CDR3 runs 14 residues. In DNA form, the CDR3 reads TGTGCCAGCAGGGCCGGGACAGGGCATTCACCCCTCCACTTT. It is translated as CASRAGTGHSPLHF.

The V and J genes are TRBV18 and TRBJ2-1, with 12 bases fitting TRBD2. CDR1 is KGHSH and CDR2 is LQKENI in the germline V gene. This CDR3 has 17 amino acids. Trimming cost V 3 bases and J 3 bases; bases outside gene matches: 6. The CDR3 DNA reads TGTGCCAGCTCACCGGCTCTAGCGGGGGGGCACTACAATGAGCAGTTCTTC. This translates into CASSPALAGGHYNEQFF. The full variable domain, rest sourced from reference TRBV18 and TRBJ2-1, is NAGVMQNPRHLVRRRGQEARLRCSPMKGHSHVYWYRQLPEEGLKFMVYLQKENIIDESGMPKERFSAEFPKEGPSILRIQQVVRGDSAAYFCASSPALAGGHYNEQFFGPGTRLTVL.